This T cell receptor (beta chain) was captured by sequencing in a study of cytomegalovirus exposure and HLA in healthy donors (dated by TCRdb to between 2016 and 2019). Context from the whole study: An earlier analysis of about 560 of the donors reported 250 to 300 Gb of sequence data and 95 million to 120 million unique TCR beta sequences obtained from approximately 180 million T cells. Several DR-DQ haplotypes were handled as single units for association and clustering because linkage in the cohort was strong. To predict cytomegalovirus infection status, the study brought together high-throughput TCR immunosequencing, statistical association of individual TCRs with disease status, and machine learning. On average, 235,054 unique TCR beta nucleotide sequences were sequenced per donor among some 430 genotyped donors of the cohort, with 15% to 20% of those sequences being non-productive. The study was designed to test whether signatures of past pathogen exposure could be identified by cataloging public T cell receptors. An earlier analysis of around 580 of the donors used high-throughput TCR beta sequencing to judge whether each TCR beta V gene segment behaved as functional or pseudogenic. In a later genetic analysis, genome-wide SNP genotypes for about 65% of the roughly 700 donors were used, and that subset was treated as a discovery cohort. Alongside the repertoire data, information on donor age, sex, ethnicity and CMV serostatus was compiled. Every repertoire in the discovery cohort had been generated on one and the same sequencing platform. In the later analysis, no new phenotypic data were used to find candidate immune exposures; instead, reliance was placed on TCR beta sequences and their occurrence across donors. The genetic ancestry cluster associated with self-reported Caucasian donors included 70% to 85% of the 398 genotyped donors. The T cell repertoires of several hundred subjects were profiled by immunosequencing and related to cytomegalovirus serostatus. Along with the approximately 620-subject first cohort, a separate validation cohort of 120 different subjects was used. A later analysis re-examined previously published TCR beta repertoires from around 670 donors and added high-resolution HLA genotyping to investigate patterns of TCR occurrence. The number of donors typed differed by locus, with 629-630 for A, B, C, DRB1 and DQB1, about 500 for DQA1, 600 to 610 for DPA1, and some 440 for DPB1. HLA typing covered class I and class II loci at four-digit resolution. Roughly 320 gigabases of sequencing data and about 92 million unique TCR sequences made up an early release that covered several hundred HLA-typed donors.

Libraries were constructed by the immunoSEQ multiplex PCR assay. For the multiplex PCR, a mixture combining 60 forward primers for TCR Vbeta segments and 13 reverse primers for TCR Jbeta segments was used. The CDR3 region of rearranged TCR beta genes was amplified from genomic DNA with a multiplex PCR assay. The Illumina HiSeq System was used to sequence the amplified TCR beta libraries as 87-base-pair reads. Per the original workflow: In a later analysis, tens of millions of unique TCR beta chains were counted across the approximately 620 repertoires, and approximately 9.9 million of these chains were shared by at least two donors. Raw reads were error-corrected and collapsed into unique sequences with a nearest-neighbor algorithm that merged closely related sequences to remove PCR and sequencing errors. Alignment of CDR3 sequences to IMGT reference sequences was used to assign V, D and J gene segments. For a sequence to be retained, a match of at least six nucleotides was required to both a V gene segment and a J gene segment. Rearrangements were called productive when the CDR3 lacked stop codons and stayed in frame with V and J; all others were non-productive. CDR3 was defined according to IMGT convention as the region running from the second conserved V-encoded cysteine to the conserved J-encoded phenylalanine. In an earlier analysis of more than 550 of the donors, sequences lacking an unambiguous match to a single V gene segment were excluded. An earlier analysis of around 600 of the donors classified V segments as functional when productive rearrangements were above 56.7% and as segregating when the standard deviation between donors was above 5%. A statistical classification framework was built for diagnosing cytomegalovirus status from the catalog of TCR beta chain sequences. In a later analysis, V and J genes were assigned by comparing TCR nucleotide sequences against IMGT/GENE-DB human TR gene sequences. The TCRdist pipeline was used in a later analysis to assign CDR3 sequences and most-parsimonious VDJ recombination scenarios. In a later analysis, each TCR beta chain was defined by its CDR3 amino acid sequence together with its V-gene family, and reads without a unique V-gene family were excluded. A later analysis removed over 500 highly shared, low-generation-probability nucleotide sequences to deal with suspected cross-contamination and a sequencing artifact. In a later analysis, a clonal expansion index for each public chain was calculated from normalized within-repertoire ranks of inferred template counts. In a later analysis, generation probabilities were computed with a VDJ recombination model fitted to out-of-frame rearrangements, and the resulting probabilities were checked against IGoR. Hypergeometric tests were used in a later analysis to score TCR-TCR, TCR-HLA and TCR-CMV co-occurrence, with a repertoire-size bias correction applied to the TCR pairs. In a later analysis, false discovery rates were estimated by permuting HLA or CMV assignments 20 times. A later analysis grouped co-occurring TCRs with DBSCAN, adding TCRdist sequence similarity when clustering within HLA-allele-positive subsets. For co-occurrence clustering, repertoires with fewer than 30,000 or more than 120,000 public chains were excluded, along with five repertoires with anomalous nucleotide sharing. TCRdb re-hosts the immuneACCESS table, in-frame sequences only. Its copies lack some clones; in the studies checked, an unresolved V gene accounts for under half of them, and the cause for the rest is not known. That table gives V, J and clone size, and the DNA gave D and trimming. In all, the sample holds nearly 110,000 clones, and around three quarters of those were seen once. Roughly 6% of the sample belongs to the ten largest clones.

The cohort consisted of 600 to 700 healthy bone marrow donors. Cohort members were all nominally healthy when sampled, although unrecorded immune exposures were likely present. The donor tested CMV seropositive, placing the donor among the 310 or so seropositive members of the cohort. A peripheral blood sample was provided by each donor, and peripheral blood mononuclear cells were used for TCR beta sequencing. The Qiagen DNeasy Blood Extraction Kit was used to extract genomic DNA from the blood cell samples. The CDR3 spans 11 residues, from the cysteine through the phenylalanine. The sequence is cut down to CDR3 DNA, 33 bases in frame from base 1. V was cut back by 3 bases and J by 8 bases, leaving a gap of 7 bases between them. CDR1 and CDR2, looked up from the germline V gene, are MNHNS and SASEGT. The paper's findings and limits, for the study overall: In a later analysis, HLA-associated TCR beta chains were found to be more clonally expanded and to have lower generation probabilities than equally common non-associated chains. It was suggested by the authors that the approach could potentially be generalized to other disease states and immunological phenotypes. Most CMV-associated TCR beta chains appeared to be HLA-restricted in a later analysis, and the HLA associations seemed to be driven largely by CMV exposure. This cohort had only TCR beta chains sequenced, and the lack of alpha or paired-chain data limited which features could be detected. A later analysis reported that several top co-occurrence clusters appeared linked to parvovirus B19, influenza, CMV and Epstein-Barr virus. A further reported finding was that TCR beta sequences accurately predicted the HLA-A and HLA-B alleles for most subjects in the first cohort. Because HLA typing was unavailable for some donors at each locus, only the typed subset was used in association tests. The presence/absence analyses assumed that sequencing depth was roughly uniform across donors, and that assumption may not be true. At a false discovery rate of 0.05, a later analysis linked roughly 17,000 TCR beta sequences to specific HLA alleles. A cluster of highly shared sequence variants was judged likely to represent a technical artifact of the sequencing pipeline. The earlier analysis of a few hundred of the donors excluded around 17 rarely observed V segments, including chromosome 9 orphons, because counts were too low. CMV serostatus was the only immune exposure information available for the cohort. A later genetic analysis reported fewer N-insertions in productive TCRs among donors in an Asian-associated ancestry cluster than the approximately 670-donor mean. In both the original and validation cohorts, the classifier was reported to diagnose cytomegalovirus status with high specificity and sensitivity. An earlier analysis of approximately 540 of the donors showed that most TCR beta V segments appeared in productive rearrangements either about 87% or about 30% of the time, which broadly matched IMGT annotations. In a later analysis, TCR association rates were found to vary across HLA loci, with the most associated TCRs seen for DRB1 alleles and the fewest for HLA-C alleles. Most TCR sequences were seen in very few donors, while some public TCRs were found in many individuals. Some IMGT-functional V segments, including TRBV6-2 and TRBV6-3, could not be distinguished by the 87-base-pair reads and were therefore excluded. When HLA alleles, especially DR and DQ, strongly co-occurred, attributing TCR associations to individual alleles was difficult. In vitro tests confirmed that a few of the cytomegalovirus-associated TCR beta chains recognize cytomegalovirus antigens. A total of 164 TCR beta chains were listed by the study as associated with cytomegalovirus. Linkage disequilibrium might explain the correlated functional status among segregating V segments, but an unknown experimental factor could not be excluded. A later genetic analysis associated a missense DCLRE1C variant with V-gene and J-gene trimming of TCR beta chains, and an independent cohort replicated the association.

Turning to this clone: Its binding antigen is unknown. The input lacks base qualities; no much larger clone sits a single base away.

The receptor was derived from a woman aged 50 to 60 in good health and CMV-seropositive. Sequenced sample: PBMCs. This chain joins TRBV6-1 to TRBJ1-2; the best D guess is TRBD1, with 5 bases matching. The base sequence is TGTGCCAGCAGTGACAGGGCCGGCTACACCTTC. Translated, it reads CASSDRAGYTF.